Presented here are 5 T cell receptor beta chains from one specimen sequenced in a study of T cell responses to AZD1222 COVID-19 vaccine. Using immunoSEQ multiplex PCR, the repertoire was profiled, and TCRdb retains in-frame clones only, with some absent. This sample carries about 97,000 clones, about nine tenths of them seen once, and the ten largest clones take roughly 1.4%. Sequencing was performed on peripheral blood, taken on day 0 of AZD1222 vaccination. The receptor set was obtained from an adult in good health.

The rearrangement links TRBV7-2 to TRBJ2-3; D gene uncertain. This CDR3 has 14 amino acids. CDR1 is SGHTA, CDR2 FQGNSA, per germline. Trimming cost V 0 bases and J 2 bases, with 6 bases left between them. The CDR3 DNA sequence: TGTGCCAGCAGCTTAGCGCAGGTCACAGATACGCAGTATTTT. Amino acid sequence: CASSLAQVTDTQYF.

V and J are TRBV3-1 (or the pseudogene TRBV3-2) and TRBJ2-5; weak D call: TRBD2 (6 bases). The CDR3 contains 15 residues. Per the germline V gene, CDR1 is LGHDT and CDR2 is YNNKEL (reference sequence). The germline V and J ends were trimmed by 2 bases and 1 base, with 11 bases remaining between them. CDR3 bases: TGTGCCAGCAGCCAACCGGGACTGCTCCAAGAGACCCAGTACTTC. Translation gives CASSQPGLLQETQYF.

The chain combines TRBV11-2 with TRBJ2-1, with 8 bases lining up with TRBD2. The CDR3 has 17 amino acids. The ends lost 5 bases at V and 4 bases at J; junction bases unmatched: 13. In germline, CDR1 is SGHAT, CDR2 FQNNGV. The CDR3 is CASSPPGGAPNYNEQFF. CDR3 sequence (DNA): TGTGCCAGCAGCCCTCCCGGGGGGGCTCCTAATTACAATGAGCAGTTCTTC.

As DNA, the CDR3 is TGTGCCAGTAGTACCTCACGGGGACGCCAAGAGACCCAGTACTTC. Protein: CASSTSRGRQETQYF. The chain carries TRBV19 and TRBJ2-5; either TRBD1 or TRBD2 may fit D (5 bases each). CDR3 size: 15 residues. Germline V gene lookup returns CDR1 LNHDA and CDR2 SQIVND (reference sequence). Trimming removed 4 bases from V and 1 base from J, with 13 bases in between.

This rearrangement joins TRBV7-8 to TRBJ1-6; the D gene is possibly TRBD1 (5 bases). Germline-derived CDR1 and CDR2 are SGHVS and FQNEAQ. The CDR3 runs to 15 residues. V was trimmed by 5 bases and J by 11 bases, leaving 19 bases between them. CDR3 region: CASSPSGQGGPPLHF. CDR3 DNA sequence: TGTGCCAGCAGCCCTAGCGGCCAGGGAGGGCCACCCCTCCACTTT.